A selection of T cell receptor beta chains follows, all from one sample in a study of T cell changes during pregnancy in multiple sclerosis. Some clones are missing from TCRdb's copy, which holds only in-frame ones; the method was immunoSEQ multiplex PCR. The sample holds 50,000 to 65,000 clones; approximately 94% are singletons and the top ten take 3.2%. The sequenced sample was CD8+ T cells from peripheral blood mononuclear cells, obtained in the second trimester of pregnancy. The receptors were gathered from a female donor with multiple sclerosis, enrolled in a pregnancy study. Each CDR3 is given with its conserved first and last residue. A D gene is named only where the DNA matches it firmly. The size of a clone is reported for some rows only, either as once, few or many, or as a class for expanded clones.

j_gene: TRBJ1-1; d_gene: -; v_gene: TRBV7-3; abundance: -; CDR3aa: CASSQGIGAEAFF; CDR3nt: TGTGCCAGCAGCCAAGGTATCGGAGCTGAAGCTTTCTTT
j_gene: TRBJ2-7; d_gene: TRBD1; v_gene: TRBV30; abundance: -; CDR3aa: CAWSGQTGSVWSYEQYF; CDR3nt: TGTGCCTGGAGTGGGCAGACAGGGTCAGTATGGTCCTACGAGCAGTACTTC
j_gene: TRBJ2-4; d_gene: -; v_gene: TRBV19; abundance: once; CDR3aa: CASSMFGGQAKNIQYF; CDR3nt: TGTGCCAGTAGTATGTTCGGAGGGCAGGCCAAAAACATTCAGTACTTC
j_gene: TRBJ2-5; d_gene: -; v_gene: TRBV27; abundance: -; CDR3aa: CASSLGTRETQYF; CDR3nt: TGTGCCAGCAGTTTAGGGACACGAGAGACCCAGTACTTC
j_gene: TRBJ2-4; d_gene: -; v_gene: TRBV7-9; abundance: -; CDR3aa: CASSPGVRGRPKNIQYF; CDR3nt: TGTGCCAGCAGCCCAGGAGTCAGGGGCCGTCCCAAAAACATTCAGTACTTC
j_gene: TRBJ2-1; d_gene: -; v_gene: TRBV13; abundance: -; CDR3aa: CASSLSSVNEQFF; CDR3nt: TGTGCCAGCAGCTTATCATCGGTAAATGAGCAGTTCTTC
j_gene: TRBJ2-7; d_gene: TRBD2; v_gene: TRBV5-4; abundance: once; CDR3aa: CASSLKREVSYEQYF; CDR3nt: TGTGCCAGCAGCTTGAAGCGGGAGGTCTCCTACGAGCAGTACTTC
j_gene: TRBJ2-3; d_gene: TRBD2; v_gene: TRBV5-1; abundance: -; CDR3aa: CASSPKIRTRGADTQYF; CDR3nt: TGCGCCAGCAGCCCAAAGATACGGACTCGGGGGGCAGATACGCAGTATTTT
j_gene: TRBJ2-7; d_gene: -; v_gene: TRBV7-5; abundance: -; CDR3aa: CVRSSHKSYEQYF; CDR3nt: TGTGTCAGAAGCTCCCACAAGTCCTACGAGCAGTACTTC
j_gene: TRBJ2-7; d_gene: TRBD1; v_gene: TRBV9; abundance: -; CDR3aa: CASSVGDRGSEQYF; CDR3nt: TGTGCCAGCAGCGTAGGGGACAGGGGTAGCGAGCAGTACTTC
j_gene: TRBJ2-2; d_gene: TRBD2; v_gene: TRBV7-8; abundance: -; CDR3aa: CASSLATSGSKIGELFF; CDR3nt: TGTGCCAGCAGCTTAGCGACTAGCGGGAGTAAGATCGGGGAGCTGTTTTTT
j_gene: TRBJ2-7; d_gene: TRBD1; v_gene: TRBV6-5; abundance: -; CDR3aa: CASSVGDRGYEQYF; CDR3nt: TGTGCCAGCAGTGTTGGGGACAGGGGTTACGAGCAGTACTTC
j_gene: TRBJ2-7; d_gene: TRBD2; v_gene: TRBV15; abundance: -; CDR3aa: CATRDSAGVVEQYF; CDR3nt: TGTGCCACCAGGGACTCTGCGGGAGTCGTCGAGCAGTACTTC
j_gene: TRBJ2-7; d_gene: TRBD1; v_gene: TRBV13; abundance: -; CDR3aa: CASSPRTGNHEQYF; CDR3nt: TGTGCCAGCAGCCCCCGGACAGGGAACCACGAGCAGTACTTC
j_gene: TRBJ1-2; d_gene: -; v_gene: TRBV5-4; abundance: once; CDR3aa: CASRTGPQVGYTF; CDR3nt: TGTGCCAGCAGGACAGGTCCGCAGGTTGGCTACACCTTC
j_gene: TRBJ2-3; d_gene: TRBD1; v_gene: TRBV7-9; abundance: -; CDR3aa: CASSLKQGEDTQYF; CDR3nt: TGTGCCAGCAGCTTGAAACAGGGGGAGGATACGCAGTATTTT
j_gene: TRBJ1-2; d_gene: -; v_gene: TRBV6-5; abundance: -; CDR3aa: CASSYSRTEAYGYTF; CDR3nt: TGTGCCAGCAGTTACTCGAGGACGGAGGCCTATGGCTACACCTTC
j_gene: TRBJ1-4; d_gene: TRBD1; v_gene: TRBV7-9; abundance: -; CDR3aa: CASSHGTGLLNEKLFF; CDR3nt: TGTGCCAGCAGCCACGGGACAGGGCTACTTAATGAAAAACTGTTTTTT
j_gene: TRBJ2-5; d_gene: -; v_gene: TRBV5-1; abundance: -; CDR3aa: CASSTAGGPETQYF; CDR3nt: TGCGCCAGCAGCACGGCAGGGGGGCCGGAGACCCAGTACTTC
j_gene: TRBJ2-3; d_gene: TRBD2; v_gene: TRBV6-1; abundance: -; CDR3aa: CASTLTSGTDTQYF; CDR3nt: TGTGCCAGCACCCTGACTAGCGGGACGGATACGCAGTATTTT
j_gene: TRBJ1-1; d_gene: TRBD1; v_gene: TRBV25-1; abundance: -; CDR3aa: CASSTPGGAPEAFF; CDR3nt: TGTGCCAGCAGTACACCAGGGGGAGCCCCTGAAGCTTTCTTT
j_gene: TRBJ2-7; d_gene: TRBD2; v_gene: TRBV7-6; abundance: -; CDR3aa: CASSLDRAGGTNEQYF; CDR3nt: TGTGCCAGCAGCTTAGATAGAGCGGGAGGGACTAACGAGCAGTACTTC
j_gene: TRBJ2-7; d_gene: TRBD1; v_gene: TRBV27; abundance: -; CDR3aa: CASSQSTGGLYEQYF; CDR3nt: TGTGCCAGCAGTCAGTCTACAGGGGGTCTCTACGAGCAGTACTTC
j_gene: TRBJ2-7; d_gene: TRBD1; v_gene: TRBV30; abundance: -; CDR3aa: CAWSVGQASYEQYF; CDR3nt: TGTGCCTGGAGTGTAGGACAGGCGTCCTACGAGCAGTACTTC
j_gene: TRBJ1-2; d_gene: -; v_gene: TRBV4-2; abundance: -; CDR3aa: CASSQDQGLVYGYTF; CDR3nt: TGTGCCAGCAGCCAAGACCAGGGGTTGGTCTATGGCTACACCTTC
j_gene: TRBJ1-5; d_gene: -; v_gene: TRBV18; abundance: -; CDR3aa: CASSSNIGVNQPQHF; CDR3nt: TGTGCCAGCTCATCGAACATAGGGGTGAATCAGCCCCAGCATTTT
j_gene: TRBJ1-5; d_gene: -; v_gene: TRBV27; abundance: -; CDR3aa: CASSSSGNQPQHF; CDR3nt: TGTGCCAGCAGTTCCTCTGGCAATCAGCCCCAGCATTTT
j_gene: TRBJ1-2; d_gene: -; v_gene: TRBV7-9; abundance: -; CDR3aa: CASSLQGGDGYTF; CDR3nt: TGTGCCAGCAGCTTACAGGGAGGTGATGGCTACACCTTC
j_gene: TRBJ2-2; d_gene: -; v_gene: TRBV13; abundance: -; CDR3aa: CASSLGRPGYGTGELFF; CDR3nt: TGTGCCAGCAGCCTCGGACGCCCGGGATATGGGACCGGGGAGCTGTTTTTT
j_gene: TRBJ2-1; d_gene: -; v_gene: TRBV9; abundance: -; CDR3aa: CASSVVGSSYNEQFF; CDR3nt: TGTGCCAGCAGCGTAGTTGGGAGCTCCTACAATGAGCAGTTCTTC
j_gene: TRBJ2-1; d_gene: -; v_gene: TRBV7-6; abundance: once; CDR3aa: CASSEGGRIADRVQRDEQFF; CDR3nt: TGTGCCAGCAGCGAGGGAGGTCGGATCGCAGACCGAGTCCAAAGGGATGAGCAGTTCTTC
j_gene: TRBJ2-5; d_gene: -; v_gene: TRBV6-6; abundance: -; CDR3aa: CASSYSLRTEGTQYF; CDR3nt: TGTGCCAGCAGTTACAGTTTAAGGACGGAGGGGACCCAGTACTTC
j_gene: TRBJ2-4; d_gene: -; v_gene: TRBV5-3; abundance: -; CDR3aa: CARSNGQPSRAFQYF; CDR3nt: TGTGCCAGAAGCAACGGACAGCCCTCCCGGGCCTTTCAGTACTTC
j_gene: TRBJ2-1; d_gene: TRBD2; v_gene: TRBV30; abundance: -; CDR3aa: CAWRRGGSSYNEQFF; CDR3nt: TGTGCCTGGAGACGCGGGGGGAGCTCCTACAATGAGCAGTTCTTC
j_gene: TRBJ2-2; d_gene: -; v_gene: TRBV28; abundance: -; CDR3aa: CASSTTGTGELFF; CDR3nt: TGTGCCAGCAGTACAACAGGGACCGGGGAGCTGTTTTTT
j_gene: TRBJ2-3; d_gene: -; v_gene: TRBV12-2; abundance: -; CDR3aa: CASRDLAGYSDTQYF; CDR3nt: TGTGCAAGTCGCGATCTAGCGGGATACTCGGATACGCAGTATTTT
j_gene: TRBJ2-3; d_gene: -; v_gene: TRBV29-1; abundance: -; CDR3aa: CSVEGQADSTDTQYF; CDR3nt: TGCAGCGTTGAAGGACAGGCCGATAGCACAGATACGCAGTATTTT
j_gene: TRBJ2-7; d_gene: -; v_gene: TRBV18; abundance: once; CDR3aa: CASSLGLSYEQYF; CDR3nt: TGTGCCAGCTCACTGGGACTGTCCTACGAGCAGTACTTC
j_gene: TRBJ2-5; d_gene: -; v_gene: TRBV27; abundance: -; CDR3aa: CATRVGRRSRETQYF; CDR3nt: TGTGCAACCAGGGTTGGGCGGCGATCCAGGGAGACCCAGTACTTC
j_gene: TRBJ2-3; d_gene: -; v_gene: TRBV28; abundance: -; CDR3aa: CASSPLESGRSTDTQYF; CDR3nt: TGTGCCAGCAGTCCACTGGAGAGTGGGAGGAGCACAGATACGCAGTATTTT
j_gene: TRBJ1-1; d_gene: -; v_gene: TRBV29-1; abundance: -; CDR3aa: CSVDAGLGLSTEAFF; CDR3nt: TGCAGCGTTGACGCGGGGCTCGGCTTAAGCACTGAAGCTTTCTTT
j_gene: TRBJ2-7; d_gene: -; v_gene: TRBV27; abundance: -; CDR3aa: CASSLRRGTSYEQYF; CDR3nt: TGTGCCAGCAGTTTAAGGCGGGGTACTTCCTACGAGCAGTACTTC
j_gene: TRBJ2-1; d_gene: -; v_gene: TRBV4-3; abundance: -; CDR3aa: CASSQDGAGASEQFF; CDR3nt: TGCGCCAGCAGCCAAGATGGGGCAGGGGCCAGTGAGCAGTTCTTC
j_gene: TRBJ1-1; d_gene: -; v_gene: TRBV7-9; abundance: -; CDR3aa: CASSPRSAGAGNTEAFF; CDR3nt: TGTGCCAGCAGCCCCCGATCGGCGGGGGCGGGGAACACTGAAGCTTTCTTT
j_gene: TRBJ2-5; d_gene: TRBD2; v_gene: TRBV27; abundance: once; CDR3aa: CASSPSSTSAIRETQYF; CDR3nt: TGTGCCAGCAGCCCCTCTTCCACTAGCGCTATCCGAGAGACCCAGTACTTC
j_gene: TRBJ2-1; d_gene: TRBD1; v_gene: TRBV2; abundance: -; CDR3aa: CAIQGVGQFF; CDR3nt: TGTGCCATACAGGGGGTTGGGCAGTTCTTC